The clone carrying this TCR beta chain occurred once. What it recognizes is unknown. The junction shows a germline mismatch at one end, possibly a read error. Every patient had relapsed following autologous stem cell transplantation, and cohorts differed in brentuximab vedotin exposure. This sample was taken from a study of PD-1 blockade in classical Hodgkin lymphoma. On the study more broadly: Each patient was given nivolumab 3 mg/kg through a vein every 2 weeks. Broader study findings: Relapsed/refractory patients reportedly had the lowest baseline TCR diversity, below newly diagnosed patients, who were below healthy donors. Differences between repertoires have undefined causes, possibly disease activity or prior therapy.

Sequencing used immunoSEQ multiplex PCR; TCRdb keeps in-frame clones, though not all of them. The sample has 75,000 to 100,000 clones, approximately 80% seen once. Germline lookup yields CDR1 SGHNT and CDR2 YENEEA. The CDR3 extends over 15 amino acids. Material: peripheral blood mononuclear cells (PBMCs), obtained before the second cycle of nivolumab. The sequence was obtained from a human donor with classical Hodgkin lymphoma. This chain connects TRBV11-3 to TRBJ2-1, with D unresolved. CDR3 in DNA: TGTGCCAGCAGCTTAGATAGGGCGGTCGCTAATGAACAGTTCTTC. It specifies CASSLDRAVANEQFF. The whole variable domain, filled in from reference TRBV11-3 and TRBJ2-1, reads EAGVVQSPRYKIIEKKQPVAFWCNPISGHNTLYWYLQNLGQGPELLIRYENEEAVDDSQLPKDRFSAERLKGVDSTLKIQPAELGDSAVYLCASSLDRAVANEQFFGPGTRLTVL.